One T cell receptor beta chain is described in this entry. Its target antigen remains unknown. These data belong to a study of monozygotic twins with inflammatory bowel disease (dated by TCRdb to the late 2010s). For the wider study: The complete study included roughly 30 monozygotic twin pairs: 19 IBD-discordant Danish pairs and nine German pairs, of which four were IBD-concordant and five were IBD-discordant. The search for disease-associated traits relied mainly on comparing, within discordant pairs, IBD patients with their genetically identical healthy co-twins. Each individual had, on average, about 151 000 unique TCRalpha sequences and 181 000 unique TCRbeta sequences available for analysis.

The method was 5' RACE. Each TCR library was prepared from 3,500 to 4,500 ng of total RNA. For each sample, cDNA was synthesized in eight separate reactions using SMARTScribe reverse transcriptase. Unique molecular identifiers containing a 6-nucleotide sample barcode were introduced through template switching during cDNA synthesis. TCRalpha and TCRbeta cDNA was amplified by two nested PCRs of approximately 17 and 9 cycles, with bead purification after each PCR. Before amplification, the cDNA was treated with uracil DNA-glycosylase and purified using the QIAquick PCR purification kit. The second PCR was the step at which Illumina TruSeq-compatible adapters and sample-specific barcodes were added. Library quality and concentration were checked on TapeStation and Qubit, and libraries were pooled at around 5 ng each. The pooled libraries were sequenced with 2 x 100 bp reads and custom sequencing primers on an Illumina HiSeq2500 single-index Rapid Run. On the authors' methods: MiGEC version 1.2.6 was used for UMI-based consensus assembly to correct PCR and sequencing errors. MiXCR version 2.1.1 handled V(D)J alignment, clonotype assembly and CDR3 extraction. To normalise gene usage, clonotype sharing and MAIT/NKT TCR abundance, the analysis used the top 1000, 10 000 and 20 000 clonotypes per sample. After downsampling to 27 000 UMIs, diversity was calculated as the inverse Simpson index using the vegan R package. Paired Mann-Whitney U tests were applied to discordant twin pairs, and Benjamini-Hochberg correction was used for multiple testing. Based on TCRdb reprocessing of the reads, there is one entry per CDR3 protein sequence, and DNA is missing. TCRdb's processing, not the authors', yielded these V and J calls. The sample's clone listing holds a few hundred thousand distinct CDR3 sequences. The ten largest clones capture 2.5% to 3% of the sample.

From each donor, a roughly 2.7 ml peripheral blood sample was collected into PAXgene tubes and kept at -80 degrees C. Without any T cell sorting, total RNA was extracted from whole blood using the PAXgene blood miRNA kit on an automated QIAcube. Peripheral blood from monozygotic twin pairs, either concordant or discordant for inflammatory bowel disease, underwent deep TCRalpha and TCRbeta repertoire profiling that used unique molecular barcoding. For every twin pair, smoking habits were documented, and each individual was categorised as a current, former or never smoker. Paper-wide results and their limitations: Differing immunosuppressive treatments among patients may have added background noise and inter-individual variability to the repertoires. The results gave no support for a single strong signal or clonotype linked to IBD. Fewer clonotypes were shared with other individuals by IBD patients than by healthy twins, most markedly in patients showing signs of disease activity. A decrease in TCRbeta repertoire diversity, as measured by inverse Simpson index, was observed in IBD patients compared with their healthy co-twins. No difference in repertoire similarity was observed between concordant and discordant twins, possibly owing to limited statistical power. Distinction between different T cell subtypes could not be achieved in the analysis.

The germline V gene sets CDR1 to SQVTM and CDR2 to ANQGSEA. Spanning cysteine to phenylalanine, the CDR3 consists of 13 amino acids. Only the protein is on record. The chain links TRBV29-1 with TRBJ1-1; absent DNA, TCRdb's TRBD1 call cannot be checked. This clonotype was obtained from a human donor with ulcerative colitis or Crohn's disease, or a healthy co-twin of an affected twin (not recorded which). The sample consisted of blood. The CDR3 sequence is CSAPVTGVSGGDF.